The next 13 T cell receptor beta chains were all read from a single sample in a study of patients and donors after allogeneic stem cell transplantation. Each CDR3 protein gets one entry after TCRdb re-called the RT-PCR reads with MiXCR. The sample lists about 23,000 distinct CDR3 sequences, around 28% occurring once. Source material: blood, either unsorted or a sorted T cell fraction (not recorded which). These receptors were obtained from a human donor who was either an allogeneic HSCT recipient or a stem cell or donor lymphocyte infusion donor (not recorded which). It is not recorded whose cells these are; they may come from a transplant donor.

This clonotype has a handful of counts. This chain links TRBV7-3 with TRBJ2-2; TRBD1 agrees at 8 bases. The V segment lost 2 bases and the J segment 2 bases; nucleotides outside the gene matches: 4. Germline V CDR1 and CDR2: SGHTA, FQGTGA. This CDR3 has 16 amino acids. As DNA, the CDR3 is TGTGCCAGCAGCTTAGAGGCAGGGGGCAACACCGGGGAGCTGTTTTTT. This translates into CASSLEAGGNTGELFF. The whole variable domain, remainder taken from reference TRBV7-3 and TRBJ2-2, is GAGVSQTPSNKVTEKGKYVELRCDPISGHTALYWYRQSLGQGPEFLIYFQGTGAADDSGLPNDRFFAVRPEGSVSTLKIQRTERGDSAVYLCASSLEAGGNTGELFFGEGSRLTVL.

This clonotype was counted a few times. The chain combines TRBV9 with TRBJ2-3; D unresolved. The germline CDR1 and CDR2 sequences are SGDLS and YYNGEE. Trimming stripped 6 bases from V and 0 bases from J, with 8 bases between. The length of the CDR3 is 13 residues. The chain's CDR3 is CASNEMSTDTQYF. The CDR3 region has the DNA TGTGCCAGCAACGAGATGAGCACAGATACGCAGTATTTT.

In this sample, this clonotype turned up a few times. The CDR3 loop reads CASSAGRAPIGTEAFF. CDR3 DNA: TGTGCCAGCAGCGCGGGTAGGGCCCCCATAGGGACTGAAGCTTTCTTT. This sequence joins TRBV7-9 and TRBJ1-1; unclear D gene. The length of the CDR3 is 16 residues. Looked up from germline, CDR1 is SEHNR and CDR2 is FQNEAQ (reference sequence). V was pared by 5 bases and J by 5 bases, with 21 bases between.

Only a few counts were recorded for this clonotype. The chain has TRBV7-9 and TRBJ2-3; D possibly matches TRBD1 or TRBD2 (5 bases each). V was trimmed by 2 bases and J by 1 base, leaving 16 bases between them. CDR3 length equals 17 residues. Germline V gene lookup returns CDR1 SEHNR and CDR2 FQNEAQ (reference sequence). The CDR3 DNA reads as TGTGCCAGCAGCTTATACGTGGGGGATGGCCGCACAGATACGCAGTATTTT. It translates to CASSLYVGDGRTDTQYF. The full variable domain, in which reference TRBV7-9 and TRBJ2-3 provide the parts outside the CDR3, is DTGVSQNPRHKITKRGQNVTFRCDPISEHNRLYWYRQTLGQGPEFLTYFQNEAQLEKSRLLSDRFSAERPKGSFSTLEIQRTEQGDSAMYLCASSLYVGDGRTDTQYFGPGTRLTVL.

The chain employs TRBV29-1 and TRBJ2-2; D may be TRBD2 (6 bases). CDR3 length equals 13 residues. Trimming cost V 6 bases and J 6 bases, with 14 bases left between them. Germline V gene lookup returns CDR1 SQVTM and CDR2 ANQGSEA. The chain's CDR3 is CSVTNGGAGELFF. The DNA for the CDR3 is TGCAGCGTCACTAATGGAGGGGCCGGGGAGCTGTTTTTT.

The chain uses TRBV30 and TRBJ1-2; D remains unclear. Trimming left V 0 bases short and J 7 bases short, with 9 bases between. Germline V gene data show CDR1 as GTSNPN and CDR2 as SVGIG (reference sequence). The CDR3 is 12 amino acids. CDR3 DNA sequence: TGTGCCTGGAGTGTAGGAGGTATTGGCTACACCTTC. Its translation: CAWSVGGIGYTF.

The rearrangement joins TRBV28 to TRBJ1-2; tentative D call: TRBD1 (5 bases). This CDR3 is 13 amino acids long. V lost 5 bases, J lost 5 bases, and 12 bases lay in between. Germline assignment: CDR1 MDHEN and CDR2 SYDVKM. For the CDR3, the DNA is TGTGCCAGCAGTCCGGGACCCTTATATGGCTACACCTTC. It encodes CASSPGPLYGYTF.

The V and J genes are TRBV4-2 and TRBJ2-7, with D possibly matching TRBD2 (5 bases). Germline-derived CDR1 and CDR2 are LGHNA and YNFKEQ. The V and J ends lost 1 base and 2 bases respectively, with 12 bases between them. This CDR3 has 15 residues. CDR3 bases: TGTGCCAGCAGCCAAGCAGAGCGAGGGACCTACGAGCAGTACTTC. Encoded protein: CASSQAERGTYEQYF.

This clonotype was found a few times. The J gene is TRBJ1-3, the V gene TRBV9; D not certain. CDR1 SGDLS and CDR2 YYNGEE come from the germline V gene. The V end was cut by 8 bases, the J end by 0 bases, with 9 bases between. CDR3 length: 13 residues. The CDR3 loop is CASSIFSGNTIYF. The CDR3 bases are TGTGCCAGTTCTATATTCTCTGGAAACACCATATATTTT.

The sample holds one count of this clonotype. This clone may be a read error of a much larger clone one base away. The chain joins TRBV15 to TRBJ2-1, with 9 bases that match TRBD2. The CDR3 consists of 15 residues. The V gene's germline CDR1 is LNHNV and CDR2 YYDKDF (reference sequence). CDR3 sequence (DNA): TGTGACACCAGCAGAGATCGCGGGGGGGCCGTTGAGCAGTTCTTC. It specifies CDTSRDRGGAVEQFF.

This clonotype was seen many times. The CDR3 DNA reads as TGCAGCGGGGGGCCTTCCTCTGGCTACACCTTC. Translated: CSGGPSSGYTF. The chain uses TRBV29-1 and TRBJ1-2; D is perhaps TRBD1 (6 bases). V gave up 7 bases and J gave up 7 bases, with 13 bases separating them. This CDR3 comprises 11 residues. Germline CDR1 reads SQVTM; CDR2 reads ANQGSEA. The entire variable domain, with the rest obtained from reference TRBV29-1 and TRBJ1-2, is as follows: SAVISQKPSRDICQRGTSLTIQCQVDSQVTMMFWYRQQPGQSLTLIATANQGSEATYESGFVIDKFPISRPNLTFSTLTVSNMSPEDSSIYLCSGGPSSGYTFGSGTRLTVV.

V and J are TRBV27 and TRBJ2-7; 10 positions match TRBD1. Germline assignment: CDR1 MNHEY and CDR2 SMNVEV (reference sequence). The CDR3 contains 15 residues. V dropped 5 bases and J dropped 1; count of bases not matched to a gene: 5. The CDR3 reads CASSGQGGESYEQYF. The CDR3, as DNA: TGTGCCAGCAGTGGACAGGGGGGGGAGTCCTACGAGCAGTACTTC.

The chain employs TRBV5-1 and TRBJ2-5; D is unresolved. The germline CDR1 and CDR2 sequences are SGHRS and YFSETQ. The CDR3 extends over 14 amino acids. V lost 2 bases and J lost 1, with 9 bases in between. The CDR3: CASSFGQTQETQYF. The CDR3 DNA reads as TGCGCCAGCAGCTTCGGGCAGACCCAAGAGACCCAGTACTTC.